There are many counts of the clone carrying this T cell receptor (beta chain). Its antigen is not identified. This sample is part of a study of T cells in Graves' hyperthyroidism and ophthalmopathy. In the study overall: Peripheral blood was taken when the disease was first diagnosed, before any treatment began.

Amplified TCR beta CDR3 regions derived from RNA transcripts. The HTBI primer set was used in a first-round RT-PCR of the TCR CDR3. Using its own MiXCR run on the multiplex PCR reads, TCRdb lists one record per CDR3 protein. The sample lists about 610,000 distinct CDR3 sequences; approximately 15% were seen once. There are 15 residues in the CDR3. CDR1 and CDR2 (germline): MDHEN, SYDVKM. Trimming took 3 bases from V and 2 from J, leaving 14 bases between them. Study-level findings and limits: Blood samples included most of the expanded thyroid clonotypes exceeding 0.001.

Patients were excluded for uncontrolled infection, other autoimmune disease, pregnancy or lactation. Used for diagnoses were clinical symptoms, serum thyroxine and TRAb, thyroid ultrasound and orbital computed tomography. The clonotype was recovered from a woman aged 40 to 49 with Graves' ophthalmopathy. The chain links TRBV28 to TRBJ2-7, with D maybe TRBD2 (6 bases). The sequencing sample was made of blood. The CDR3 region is CASSLGGRATYEQYF. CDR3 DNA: TGTGCCAGCAGTTTGGGAGGCCGAGCAACCTACGAGCAGTACTTC.